The clone carrying this T cell receptor (beta chain) is labeled medium-sized based on frequency. The antigen remains undetermined. The CDR3 runs 13 residues. Germline CDR1 MNHNS, CDR2 SASEGT. This specimen belongs to a study of T cell clusters in autoimmune cytopenias. Multiplex touch-down PCR amplified TRB using TRB-A and TRB-B pools in one tube. Following a re-call of the multiplex PCR reads, TCRdb has one entry per CDR3 protein and lacks DNA. The ten top clones account for under 15%, within a sample of fewer than 5,000 distinct CDR3 sequences. Some 39,000 genome equivalents of blood DNA were amplified for TRB. Study-level points and caveats: Compared with active autoimmune hepatitis patients, healthy donors showed 2.5 to 3-fold more exclusive TRB clusters.

Another study also made use of these data, one on T cell repertoires in aging, cancer and after chemotherapy.

Sequenced: peripheral blood. This TCR came from a human donor in good health. The gene calls are TRBV6-1 and TRBJ1-5; TCRdb's D call of TRBD1 is untestable without DNA. The CDR3 protein is CATRRGHNQPQHF.